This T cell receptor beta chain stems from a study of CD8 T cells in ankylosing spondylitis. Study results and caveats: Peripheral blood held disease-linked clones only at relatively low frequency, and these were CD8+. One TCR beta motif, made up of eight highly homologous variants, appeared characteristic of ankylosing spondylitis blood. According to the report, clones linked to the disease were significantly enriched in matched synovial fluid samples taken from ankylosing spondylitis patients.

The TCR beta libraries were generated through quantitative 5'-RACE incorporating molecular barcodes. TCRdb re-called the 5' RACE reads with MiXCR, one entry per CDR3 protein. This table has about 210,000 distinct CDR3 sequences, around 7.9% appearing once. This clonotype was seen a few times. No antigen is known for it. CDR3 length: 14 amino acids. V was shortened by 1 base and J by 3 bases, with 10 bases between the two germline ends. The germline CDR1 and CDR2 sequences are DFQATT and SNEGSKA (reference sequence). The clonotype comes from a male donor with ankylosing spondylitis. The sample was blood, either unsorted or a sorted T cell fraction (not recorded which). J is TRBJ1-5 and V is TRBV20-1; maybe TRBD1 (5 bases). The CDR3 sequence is CSARVLTDNQPQHF. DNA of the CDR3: TGCAGTGCTAGAGTTTTGACAGACAATCAGCCCCAGCATTTT.